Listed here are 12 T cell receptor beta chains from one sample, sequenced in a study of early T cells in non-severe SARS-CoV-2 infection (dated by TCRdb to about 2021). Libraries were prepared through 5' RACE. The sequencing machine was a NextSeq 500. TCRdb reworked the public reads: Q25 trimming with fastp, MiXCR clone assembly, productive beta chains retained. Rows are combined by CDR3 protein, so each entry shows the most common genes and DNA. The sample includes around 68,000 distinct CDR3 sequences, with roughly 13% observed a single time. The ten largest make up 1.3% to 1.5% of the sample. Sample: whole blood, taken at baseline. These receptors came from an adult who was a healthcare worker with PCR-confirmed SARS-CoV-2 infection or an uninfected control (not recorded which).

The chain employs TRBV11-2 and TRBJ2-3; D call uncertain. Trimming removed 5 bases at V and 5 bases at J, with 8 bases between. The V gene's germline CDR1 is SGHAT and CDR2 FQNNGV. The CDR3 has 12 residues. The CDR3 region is CASSQRRDTQYF. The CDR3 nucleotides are TGTGCCAGCAGCCAACGCAGAGATACGCAGTATTTT.

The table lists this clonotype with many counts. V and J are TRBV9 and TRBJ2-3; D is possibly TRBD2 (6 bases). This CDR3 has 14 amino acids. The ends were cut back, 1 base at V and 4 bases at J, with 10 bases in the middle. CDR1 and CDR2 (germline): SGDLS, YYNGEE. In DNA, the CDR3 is TGTGCCAGCAGCGTAACTAGCTACCCAGATACGCAGTATTTT. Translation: CASSVTSYPDTQYF.

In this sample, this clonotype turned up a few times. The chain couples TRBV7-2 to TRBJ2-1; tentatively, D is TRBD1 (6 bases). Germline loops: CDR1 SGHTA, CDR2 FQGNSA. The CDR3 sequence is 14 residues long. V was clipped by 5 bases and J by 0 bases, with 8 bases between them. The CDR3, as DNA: TGTGCCAGCAGCCGGACAGCCTCCTACAATGAGCAGTTCTTC. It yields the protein CASSRTASYNEQFF.

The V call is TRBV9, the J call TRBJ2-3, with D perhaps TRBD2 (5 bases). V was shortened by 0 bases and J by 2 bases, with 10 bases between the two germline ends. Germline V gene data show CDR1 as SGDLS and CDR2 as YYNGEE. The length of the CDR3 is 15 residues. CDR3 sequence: CASSVEPLATDTQYF. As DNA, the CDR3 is TGTGCCAGCAGCGTAGAACCCCTAGCCACAGATACGCAGTATTTT.

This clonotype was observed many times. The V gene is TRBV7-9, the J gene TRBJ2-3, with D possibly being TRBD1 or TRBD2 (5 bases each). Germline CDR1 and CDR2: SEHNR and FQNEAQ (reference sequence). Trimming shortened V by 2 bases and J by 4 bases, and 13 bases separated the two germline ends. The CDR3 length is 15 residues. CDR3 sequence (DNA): TGTGCCAGCAGCTTAAGGGACGAGGATGCAGATACGCAGTATTTT. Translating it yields CASSLRDEDADTQYF.

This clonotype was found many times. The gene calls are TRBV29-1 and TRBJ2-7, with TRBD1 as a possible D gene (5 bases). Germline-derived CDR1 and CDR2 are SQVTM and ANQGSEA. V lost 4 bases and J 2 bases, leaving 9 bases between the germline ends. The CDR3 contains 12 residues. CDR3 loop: CSVVVQAYEQYF. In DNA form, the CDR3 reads TGCAGCGTTGTTGTACAGGCCTACGAGCAGTACTTC.

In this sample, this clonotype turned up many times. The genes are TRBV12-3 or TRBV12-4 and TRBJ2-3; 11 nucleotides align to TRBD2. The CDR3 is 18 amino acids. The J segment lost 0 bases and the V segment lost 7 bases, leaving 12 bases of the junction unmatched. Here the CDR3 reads CASTIGASGGTSTDTQYF. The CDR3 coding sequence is TGTGCCAGCACCATCGGGGCTAGCGGGGGGACTAGCACAGATACGCAGTATTTT.

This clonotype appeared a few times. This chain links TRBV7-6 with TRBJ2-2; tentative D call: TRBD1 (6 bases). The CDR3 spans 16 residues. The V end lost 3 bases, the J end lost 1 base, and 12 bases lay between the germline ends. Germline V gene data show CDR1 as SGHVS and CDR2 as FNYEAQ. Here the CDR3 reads CASSFRQGMNTGELFF. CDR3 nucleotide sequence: TGTGCCAGCAGCTTTCGGCAGGGGATGAACACCGGGGAGCTGTTTTTT.

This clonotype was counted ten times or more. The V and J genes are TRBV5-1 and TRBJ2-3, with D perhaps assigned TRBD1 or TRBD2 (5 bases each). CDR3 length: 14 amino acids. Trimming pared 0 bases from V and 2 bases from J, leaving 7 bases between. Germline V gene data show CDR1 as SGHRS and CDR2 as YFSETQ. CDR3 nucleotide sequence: TGCGCCAGCAGCTTGGTCGGGACCACAGATACGCAGTATTTT. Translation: CASSLVGTTDTQYF.

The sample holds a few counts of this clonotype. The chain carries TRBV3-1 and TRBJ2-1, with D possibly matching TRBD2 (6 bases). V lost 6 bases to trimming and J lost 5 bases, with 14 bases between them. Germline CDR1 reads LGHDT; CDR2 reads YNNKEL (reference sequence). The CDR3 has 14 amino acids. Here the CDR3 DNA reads TGTGCCAGCAGTATCGGGACTTTAGACAATGAGCAGTTCTTC. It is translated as CASSIGTLDNEQFF.

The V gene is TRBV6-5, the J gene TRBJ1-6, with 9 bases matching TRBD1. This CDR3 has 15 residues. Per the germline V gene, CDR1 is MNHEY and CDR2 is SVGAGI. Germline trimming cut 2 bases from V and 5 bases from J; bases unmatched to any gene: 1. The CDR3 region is CASSYRTGDNSPLHF. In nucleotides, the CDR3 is TGTGCCAGCAGTTACCGGACAGGGGATAATTCACCCCTCCACTTT.

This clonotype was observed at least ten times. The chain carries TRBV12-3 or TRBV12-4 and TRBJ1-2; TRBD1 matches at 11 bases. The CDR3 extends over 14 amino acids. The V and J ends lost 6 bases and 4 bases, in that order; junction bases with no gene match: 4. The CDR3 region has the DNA TGTGCCAGCAGCTGGACAGGGGGCAGCTATGGCTACACCTTC. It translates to CASSWTGGSYGYTF.